This is a list of T cell receptor beta chains from one sample in a study of beta chain features in type 1 diabetes. Profiling relied on immunoSEQ multiplex PCR, and the TCRdb table lists in-frame clones only, not all of them. Of a few hundred thousand clones detected, approximately 13% appear once; the ten largest clones hold approximately 0.018%. Sequenced input: naive CD4+ T cells from blood. The receptor set was obtained from a man aged 25 to 45 with type 1 diabetes. The CDR3 runs from the conserved cysteine through the conserved F or W. The D gene is left open where the match is weak. Only part of the rows carry a size: once, few, many, or a class if the clone is expanded.

>TRBV2|TRBJ2-7|few|TRBD1
CASRRDRVSYEQYF
TGTGCCAGCAGACGGGACAGGGTCTCCTACGAGCAGTACTTC
>TRBV19|TRBJ2-1|few|-
CASNMGGPPYNEQFF
TGTGCCAGTAACATGGGGGGGCCTCCCTACAATGAGCAGTTCTTC
>TRBV19|TRBJ1-6|-|-
CASSREGNSPLHF
TGTGCCAGTAGCCGGGAAGGTAATTCACCCCTCCACTTT
>TRBV6-1|TRBJ1-1|-|TRBD1
CASSVSGQSLMNTEAFF
TGTGCCAGCAGTGTTTCGGGACAGAGTCTAATGAACACTGAAGCTTTCTTT
>TRBV2|TRBJ2-2|few|-
CASRVGGNTGELFF
TGTGCCAGCAGGGTCGGGGGAAACACCGGGGAGCTGTTTTTT
>TRBV4-1|TRBJ1-5|-|TRBD1
CASSQRTGSAGNQPQHF
TGCGCCAGCAGCCAACGGACAGGGTCCGCCGGCAATCAGCCCCAGCATTTT
>TRBV18|TRBJ1-5|-|TRBD1
CASSPGTGGNQPQHF
TGTGCCAGCTCACCGGGGACAGGGGGCAATCAGCCCCAGCATTTT
>TRBV11-2|TRBJ2-2|-|-
CASSLVAYTGELFF
TGTGCCAGCAGCTTAGTAGCCTACACCGGGGAGCTGTTTTTT
>TRBV9|TRBJ2-3|few|-
CASSVVGETDTQYF
TGTGCCAGCAGCGTAGTCGGAGAAACAGATACGCAGTATTTT
>TRBV4-2|TRBJ2-1|few|TRBD2
CASSPSGRAPGNEQFF
TGTGCCAGCAGCCCTAGCGGGAGGGCCCCTGGGAATGAGCAGTTCTTC
>TRBV2|TRBJ2-7|-|TRBD2
CASSEELAGRNEQYF
TGTGCCAGCAGTGAAGAACTAGCGGGGCGCAACGAGCAGTACTTC
>TRBV18|TRBJ1-1|-|-
CASSPGAGTEAFF
TGTGCCAGCTCACCAGGAGCAGGGACTGAAGCTTTCTTT
>TRBV30|TRBJ2-1|few|TRBD2
CAWSDPGLARNEQFF
TGTGCCTGGAGCGATCCGGGACTAGCGCGAAATGAGCAGTTCTTC
>TRBV5-1|TRBJ2-6|-|TRBD1
CASSADRALTGANVLTF
TGCGCCAGCAGCGCTGACAGGGCACTAACTGGGGCCAACGTCCTGACTTTC
>TRBV27|TRBJ2-2|-|-
CASQTSYTGELFF
TGTGCCAGCCAGACTAGTTACACCGGGGAGCTGTTTTTT
>TRBV29-1|TRBJ1-1|few|TRBD1
CSVGVQGAAEAFF
TGCAGCGTGGGGGTCCAGGGGGCGGCTGAAGCTTTCTTT
>TRBV19|TRBJ2-7|-|TRBD2
CASSRTSGGSSYEQYF
TGTGCCAGTAGCCGGACTAGCGGGGGTAGCTCCTACGAGCAGTACTTC
>TRBV11-2|TRBJ1-2|few|TRBD1
CASSLALGQVLDGYTF
TGTGCCAGCAGCTTAGCGCTTGGACAGGTATTGGATGGCTACACCTTC
>TRBV5-1|TRBJ2-7|few|TRBD2
CASSLAEGTSGEQYF
TGCGCCAGCAGCTTGGCGGAGGGGACTAGCGGCGAGCAGTACTTC
>TRBV19|TRBJ2-7|-|-
CASGELYEQYF
TGTGCCAGTGGGGAGTTATACGAGCAGTACTTC
>TRBV10-3|TRBJ1-1|-|-
CAISESSRANTEAFF
TGTGCCATCAGTGAGTCATCCAGGGCGAACACTGAAGCTTTCTTT
>TRBV30|TRBJ1-2|few|-
CAWSTGPGGYTF
TGTGCCTGGAGTACAGGGCCGGGAGGCTACACCTTC
>TRBV28|TRBJ2-3|-|-
CASSTGTDTQYF
TGTGCCAGCAGTACGGGGACAGATACGCAGTATTTT
>TRBV9|TRBJ1-1|few|-
CASSSGVGSEAFF
TGTGCCAGCAGCTCGGGTGTCGGGAGTGAAGCTTTCTTT
>TRBV6-5|TRBJ1-1|-|-
CASSPREGSEAFF
TGTGCCAGCAGCCCCAGGGAGGGCAGTGAAGCTTTCTTT
>TRBV28|TRBJ2-5|-|-
CASRESGRVQETQYF
TGTGCCAGCAGGGAAAGCGGTAGGGTTCAAGAGACCCAGTACTTC
>TRBV30|TRBJ1-1|few|TRBD1
CAWKGKKRQGANTEAFF
TGTGCCTGGAAGGGCAAAAAGCGACAGGGGGCGAACACTGAAGCTTTCTTT
>TRBV18|TRBJ1-1|-|-
CASSPWEGASEAFF
TGTGCCAGCTCACCATGGGAAGGGGCCAGTGAAGCTTTCTTT
>TRBV19|TRBJ1-2|-|-
CASSIRSLTEYTF
TGTGCCAGTAGTATACGTAGTCTGACGGAGTACACCTTC
>TRBV7-2|TRBJ2-1|-|-
CASSPGQGWSSYNEQFF
TGTGCCAGCAGCCCCGGTCAGGGCTGGAGCTCCTACAATGAGCAGTTCTTC
>TRBV10-3|TRBJ1-2|-|-
CAISEGGKANYGYTF
TGTGCCATCAGTGAGGGAGGTAAAGCTAACTATGGCTACACCTTC
>TRBV5-1|TRBJ1-1|few|TRBD1
CASSLRTGTNTEAFF
TGCGCCAGCAGCCTACGGACAGGGACGAACACTGAAGCTTTCTTT
>TRBV4-1|TRBJ1-4|-|-
CASSLLPMWEKLFF
TGCGCCAGCAGCCTACTGCCGATGTGGGAAAAACTGTTTTTT
>TRBV13|TRBJ2-3|-|TRBD2
CASSPTSGGTDTQYF
TGTGCCAGCAGCCCAACTAGCGGAGGCACAGATACGCAGTATTTT
>TRBV5-1|TRBJ2-5|few|-
CASSLSDSQETQYF
TGCGCCAGCAGCTTGAGCGACTCGCAAGAGACCCAGTACTTC
>TRBV9|TRBJ2-6|few|-
CASSVAGRLGSGANVLTF
TGTGCCAGCAGCGTAGCTGGGAGACTAGGTTCTGGGGCCAACGTCCTGACTTTC
>TRBV2|TRBJ1-2|once|-
CASSAARANYGYTF
TGTGCCAGCAGTGCTGCCCGCGCGAACTATGGCTACACCTTC
>TRBV18|TRBJ2-5|few|-
CASSPAEGGETQYF
TGTGCCAGCTCACCTGCCGAGGGCGGGGAGACCCAGTACTTC
>TRBV25-1|TRBJ1-2|-|-
CASRLMTPEEGYTF
TGTGCCAGCCGGCTAATGACCCCCGAGGAGGGCTACACCTTC
>TRBV5-6|TRBJ1-2|-|-
CASSLWEGAGYTF
TGTGCCAGCAGCTTGTGGGAGGGAGCTGGCTACACCTTC
>TRBV5-1|TRBJ2-1|-|-
CASSLEWSSYNEQFF
TGCGCCAGCAGCTTGGAGTGGAGCTCCTACAATGAGCAGTTCTTC
>TRBV5-1|TRBJ2-1|few|-
CASSFLYNEQFF
TGCGCCAGCAGCTTCCTGTACAATGAGCAGTTCTTC
>TRBV2|TRBJ2-3|-|-
CASMLRISSTDTQYF
TGTGCCAGCATGTTGAGGATATCTAGCACAGATACGCAGTATTTT
>TRBV10-3|TRBJ2-7|-|TRBD2
CAISDGRGGSEQYF
TGTGCCATCAGTGATGGGCGGGGGGGCAGCGAGCAGTACTTC
>TRBV30|TRBJ2-1|-|-
CAWTYSYNEQFF
TGTGCCTGGACCTATTCCTACAATGAGCAGTTCTTC
>TRBV7-9|TRBJ1-4|-|-
CASSPRLGGRTNEKLFF
TGTGCCAGCAGCCCCCGATTGGGGGGGCGAACTAATGAAAAACTGTTTTTT
>TRBV30|TRBJ1-2|few|-
CAWSSQGAGHGYTF
TGTGCCTGGAGTTCACAGGGTGCCGGGCATGGCTACACCTTC
>TRBV6-5|TRBJ2-7|few|-
CASRGGGGVSYEQYF
TGTGCCAGCAGGGGAGGAGGGGGCGTATCCTACGAGCAGTACTTC
>TRBV30|TRBJ2-1|-|TRBD2
CAWTLADNEQFF
TGTGCCTGGACACTAGCGGACAATGAGCAGTTCTTC
>TRBV7-2|TRBJ2-5|-|TRBD2
CASSRSGGRETQYF
TGTGCCAGCAGCCGTAGCGGGGGGAGGGAGACCCAGTACTTC
>TRBV6-1|TRBJ1-1|-|-
CASRQNTEAFF
TGTGCCAGCCGACAGAACACTGAAGCTTTCTTT
>TRBV5-1|TRBJ2-1|-|-
CASSSPGGEQFF
TGCGCCAGCAGCTCCCCGGGGGGCGAGCAGTTCTTC
>TRBV18|TRBJ2-7|-|TRBD1
CASSPGTGGHKSF
TGTGCCAGCTCACCCGGGACAGGGGGCCATAAATCCTTC
>TRBV7-2|TRBJ2-7|-|TRBD2
CASSLAPTSGRAREQYF
TGTGCCAGCAGCTTAGCCCCGACTAGCGGGAGGGCCCGCGAGCAGTACTTC
>TRBV5-4|TRBJ1-1|-|-
CASSSRTGYNTEAFF
TGTGCCAGCAGCTCCCGAACAGGGTATAACACTGAAGCTTTCTTT
>TRBV25-1|TRBJ1-1|few|TRBD1
CASSGDRGNTEAFF
TGTGCCAGCAGTGGAGACAGGGGAAACACTGAAGCTTTCTTT
>TRBV7-2|TRBJ2-5|-|TRBD1
CASSLVPGQGETQYF
TGTGCCAGCAGCTTAGTGCCGGGACAGGGAGAGACCCAGTACTTC
>TRBV9|TRBJ2-5|-|-
CASSVAEGTTQETQYF
TGTGCCAGCAGCGTAGCCGAGGGGACAACCCAAGAGACCCAGTACTTC
>TRBV18|TRBJ2-2|few|TRBD2
CASSGTSGRSNTGELFF
TGTGCCAGCTCCGGGACTAGCGGGAGGTCGAACACCGGGGAGCTGTTTTTT